This T cell receptor beta chain was sequenced in a study of blood T cell repertoires in COVID-19. Sequencing was performed with immunoSEQ multiplex PCR; in TCRdb, only in-frame clones are kept and a portion is missing. Of some 200,000 clones listed, around nine tenths are singletons. The CDR3 is 15 amino acids. The V and J ends lost 5 bases and 9 bases respectively, with 20 bases between them. CDR1 is SGHAT and CDR2 is FQDESV in the germline V gene (reference sequence). This clonotype was obtained from a man younger than 30 with active or convalescent COVID-19. Input material: peripheral blood. V usage is TRBV11-1 and J usage is TRBJ2-1, with D possibly TRBD2 on 5 matching bases. CDR3 region: CASSQPSDGVSEQFF. CDR3 in DNA: TGTGCCAGCAGCCAGCCCTCGGACGGGGTGAGTGAGCAGTTCTTC.